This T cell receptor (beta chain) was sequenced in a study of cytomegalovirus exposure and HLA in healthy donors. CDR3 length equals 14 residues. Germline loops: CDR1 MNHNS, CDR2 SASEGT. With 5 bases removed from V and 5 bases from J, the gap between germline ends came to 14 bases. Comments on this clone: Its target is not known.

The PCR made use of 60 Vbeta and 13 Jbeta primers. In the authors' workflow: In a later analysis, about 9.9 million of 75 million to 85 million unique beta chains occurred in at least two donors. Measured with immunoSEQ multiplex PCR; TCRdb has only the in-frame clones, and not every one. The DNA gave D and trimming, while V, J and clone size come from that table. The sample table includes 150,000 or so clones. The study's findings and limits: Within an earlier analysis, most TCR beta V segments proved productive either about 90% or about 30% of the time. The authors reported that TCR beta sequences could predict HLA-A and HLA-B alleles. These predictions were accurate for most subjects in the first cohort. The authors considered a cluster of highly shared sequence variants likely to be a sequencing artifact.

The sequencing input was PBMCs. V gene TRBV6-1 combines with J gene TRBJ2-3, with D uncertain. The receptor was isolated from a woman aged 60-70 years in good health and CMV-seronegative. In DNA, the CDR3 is TGTGCCAGCAGTCTAGGTTTTGAAGTAGATACGCAGTATTTT. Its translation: CASSLGFEVDTQYF.